A selection of T cell receptor beta chains follows, all from one sample in a study of technical replicates of blood from a few donors. Method: immunoSEQ multiplex PCR; TCRdb's copy keeps in-frame clones and lacks some. The sample lists 68,000 or so clones; approximately 93% were seen once. The sequenced sample consisted of PBMCs. Every receptor here comes from a human donor in good health. Some clones in this sample may be carry-over from other donors' samples. The CDR3 runs from the conserved cysteine through the conserved F or W. Each record gives: clone size, J gene, V gene, D gene, CDR3 DNA, CDR3 protein. A D gene is named only where the DNA matches it firmly. Expanded clones get a size class; other rows say once, few or many, or leave the size out.

few	TRBJ1-2	TRBV7-8	.	TGTGCCAGCAGCTTAGCGATGGCAGGCCGTGGCTACACCTTC	CASSLAMAGRGYTF
.	TRBJ1-3	TRBV9	.	TGTGCCAGCAGCGCCGTCGGTAGCTCTGGAAACACCATATATTTT	CASSAVGSSGNTIYF
.	TRBJ1-2	TRBV7-6	.	TGTGCCAGCAGCCCGACAGTGGCTGGGGGCTACACCTTC	CASSPTVAGGYTF
.	TRBJ1-6	TRBV30	TRBD1	TGTGCCTGGAGGGACAGGGGATCCCTTTTTTCACCCCTCCACTTT	CAWRDRGSLFSPLHF
.	TRBJ1-2	TRBV5-6	.	TGTGCCAGCAGCTCTCCGAACGTAGATGGCTACACCTTC	CASSSPNVDGYTF
.	TRBJ1-6	TRBV19	.	TGTGCCAGTAGTATGACCAAGGGGGTCTATAATTCACCCCTCCACTTT	CASSMTKGVYNSPLHF
.	TRBJ1-4	TRBV14	.	TGTGCCAGCAGCCACGCTGACGGCAGGGCATCAGAAAAACTGTTTTTT	CASSHADGRASEKLFF
.	TRBJ2-1	TRBV4-3	TRBD2	TGCGCCAGCAGCCAATCACGCGGGAGCTCCTACAATGAGCAGTTCTTC	CASSQSRGSSYNEQFF
.	TRBJ2-5	TRBV7-2	TRBD2	TGTGCCAGCAGCCAGGGAGCGGGAGTGGTTGAGACCCAGTACTTC	CASSQGAGVVETQYF
.	TRBJ2-3	TRBV4-3	.	TGCGCCAGCAGCCAAGTACTGTACGGCACAGATACGCAGTATTTT	CASSQVLYGTDTQYF
.	TRBJ1-4	TRBV7-6	TRBD1	TGTGCCAGCAGCTTAGTACGGGGACAGGGTCGGGCTAATGAAAAACTGTTTTTT	CASSLVRGQGRANEKLFF
.	TRBJ2-3	TRBV10-3	TRBD2	TGTGCCATCAGTACCTTAGCGGGAGCGTCCTCAGATACGCAGTATTTT	CAISTLAGASSDTQYF
.	TRBJ2-5	TRBV29-1	TRBD2	TGCAGCGTTGAAGATTGGGGGGGAGAGGAGACCCAGTACTTC	CSVEDWGGEETQYF
.	TRBJ2-7	TRBV5-4	TRBD2	TGTGCCAGCAGCGGGGGACTAGCGGGGGGCTACGAGCAGTACTTC	CASSGGLAGGYEQYF
.	TRBJ2-1	TRBV14	TRBD1	TGTGCCAGCAGCCGCAGGGGGACAGGGGGAGCCTACAATGAGCAGTTCTTC	CASSRRGTGGAYNEQFF
.	TRBJ1-2	TRBV7-6	.	TGTGCCAGCAGCTTAGTAAGGGAGGACTATGGCTACACCTTC	CASSLVREDYGYTF
.	TRBJ2-7	TRBV7-8	.	TGTGCCAGCAGCTCAACTAGAACTACCTCCTACGAGCAGTACTTC	CASSSTRTTSYEQYF
once	TRBJ2-2	TRBV7-2	.	TGTGCCAGCAGCTCATTCACAGGGAATCCCGGGGAGCTGTTTTTT	CASSSFTGNPGELFF
.	TRBJ2-3	TRBV7-2	.	TGTGCCAGCAGCTTAGTGTTTTTTACTAGGGCTAGCACAGATACGCAGTATTTT	CASSLVFFTRASTDTQYF
.	TRBJ2-7	TRBV6-5	.	TGTGCCAGCAGTTACAGCAGGTCCGACGAGCAGTACTTC	CASSYSRSDEQYF
.	TRBJ1-2	TRBV14	.	TGTGCCAGCAGCCAAGATCGAGGCAGCGGAGGTGGCTACACCTTC	CASSQDRGSGGGYTF
.	TRBJ2-6	TRBV7-9	TRBD1	TGTGCCAGCAGCGAAGCCGGGACAGTGCCCTCTGGGGCCAACGTCCTGACTTTC	CASSEAGTVPSGANVLTF
once	TRBJ2-5	TRBV12-5	.	TGTGCTAGTGGTTTGGGCATAGGCGGGAATAAAGAGACCCAGTACTTC	CASGLGIGGNKETQYF
.	TRBJ1-3	TRBV7-9	TRBD1	TGTGCCAGCCAACCGGGACAGGGAAACACCATATATTTT	CASQPGQGNTIYF
.	TRBJ2-1	TRBV27	.	TGTGCCAGCAGTTCGGGCGAGCGGGCCTCCAATGAGCAGTTCTTC	CASSSGERASNEQFF
.	TRBJ2-7	TRBV21-1	.	TGTGCCAGCAGCAAAGGACAGGGGGCGGCCTACGAGCAGTACTTC	CASSKGQGAAYEQYF
.	TRBJ1-1	TRBV2	TRBD1	TGTGCCAGCGACAGGGAGGCCACTGAAGCTTTCTTT	CASDREATEAFF
.	TRBJ2-5	TRBV7-2	.	TGTGCCAGCAGCTTAACGATCTCTGCCAGAGGGGAGACCCAGTACTTC	CASSLTISARGETQYF
.	TRBJ1-5	TRBV6-1	TRBD1	TGTGCCAGCAGTATACAGGGGATGGGCAATCAGCCCCAGCATTTT	CASSIQGMGNQPQHF
.	TRBJ2-1	TRBV5-1	TRBD2	TGCGCCAGCAGCTCGATAGCGGGAGGCGGTAATGAGCAGTTCTTC	CASSSIAGGGNEQFF
.	TRBJ1-3	TRBV4-2	TRBD1	TGTGCCAGCAGCCAAGCGCCCGGGACAGGAGGAAACACCATATATTTT	CASSQAPGTGGNTIYF
.	TRBJ2-2	TRBV7-2	TRBD2	TGTGCCAGCAGTCTAGCGGGTCCCTCTGGCGGGGAGCTGTTTTTT	CASSLAGPSGGELFF
.	TRBJ1-2	TRBV19	.	TGTGCCAGTAGTATGGGGCGGGACCTCTATGGCTACACCTTC	CASSMGRDLYGYTF
.	TRBJ1-2	TRBV7-9	.	TGTGCCAGCAGCGGATACGACAGGACGTATGGCTACACCTTC	CASSGYDRTYGYTF
.	TRBJ2-5	TRBV9	TRBD2	TGTGCCAGCAGCTTCGGGACTAGCGGGACCGGAGAGACCCAGTACTTC	CASSFGTSGTGETQYF
many	TRBJ1-3	TRBV2	TRBD1	TGTGCCAGCAGTAAAACCGACAGGGTAAATGGAAACACCATATATTTT	CASSKTDRVNGNTIYF
.	TRBJ2-3	TRBV7-9	TRBD1	TGTGCCAGCAGCCAAAACAGGGGGCTTTCAGATACGCAGTATTTT	CASSQNRGLSDTQYF
.	TRBJ1-2	TRBV5-1	.	TGCGCCAGCAGTAAGATCCCCCAGGAATATGGCTACACCTTC	CASSKIPQEYGYTF
.	TRBJ2-3	TRBV7-2	TRBD1	TGTGCCAGCACCATCACAGGGGGGCTGGGAGATACGCAGTATTTT	CASTITGGLGDTQYF
once	TRBJ1-5	TRBV27	.	TGTGCCAGCAGCCCTGACAGCCTGGAAAGGCCCCAGCATTTT	CASSPDSLERPQHF
.	TRBJ1-5	TRBV18	.	TGTGCCAGCTCATCGCGTGGCCAGGGGAATCAGCCCCAGCATTTT	CASSSRGQGNQPQHF
.	TRBJ1-6	TRBV7-2	TRBD1	TGTGCCAGCAGCTTAGGAAGGGACACAGGGGGCCTCCACTTT	CASSLGRDTGGLHF
.	TRBJ1-2	TRBV14	.	TGTGCCAGCAGCCTCAACACGTTAGGCTCTCGGGTCTCTAACTATGGCTACACCTTC	CASSLNTLGSRVSNYGYTF
few	TRBJ2-3	TRBV7-2	TRBD1	TGTGCCAGCAGCTTAGGAACAGGAGACAGGGTGGTTGGTACGCAGTATTTT	CASSLGTGDRVVGTQYF
.	TRBJ2-5	TRBV7-9	TRBD1	TGTGCCAGCAGCTCGCCCACAGGGGTAGGAGAGACCCAGTACTTC	CASSSPTGVGETQYF
.	TRBJ2-3	TRBV4-3	TRBD2	TGCGCCAGCAGCCGCCAGTTAGCGGGGGGGCCCCGCCTCACAGATACGCAGTATTTT	CASSRQLAGGPRLTDTQYF
.	TRBJ2-7	TRBV7-9	TRBD1	TGTGCCAGCAGCTCGACAGGGGACGAGCAGTACTTC	CASSSTGDEQYF
.	TRBJ2-1	TRBV27	.	TGTGCCAGCAGTTCGGGACTTTCCTACAATGAGCAGTTCTTC	CASSSGLSYNEQFF